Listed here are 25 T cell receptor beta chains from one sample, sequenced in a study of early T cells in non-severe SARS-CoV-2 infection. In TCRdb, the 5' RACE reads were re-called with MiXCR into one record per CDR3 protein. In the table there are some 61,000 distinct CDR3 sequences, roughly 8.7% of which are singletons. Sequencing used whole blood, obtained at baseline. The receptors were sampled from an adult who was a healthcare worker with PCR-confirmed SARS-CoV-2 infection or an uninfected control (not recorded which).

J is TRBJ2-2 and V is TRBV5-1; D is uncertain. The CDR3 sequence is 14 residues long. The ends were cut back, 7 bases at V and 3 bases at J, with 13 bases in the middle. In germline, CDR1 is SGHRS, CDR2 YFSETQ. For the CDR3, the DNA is TGCGCCAGCCGCTCCCGGTCGGACACCGGGGAGCTGTTTTTT. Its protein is CASRSRSDTGELFF.

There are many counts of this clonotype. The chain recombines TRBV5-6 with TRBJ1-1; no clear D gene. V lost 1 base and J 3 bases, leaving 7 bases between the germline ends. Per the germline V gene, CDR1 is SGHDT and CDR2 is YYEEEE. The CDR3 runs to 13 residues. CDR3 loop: CASSLTGDTEAFF. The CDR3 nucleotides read TGTGCCAGCAGCTTGACGGGAGACACTGAAGCTTTCTTT.

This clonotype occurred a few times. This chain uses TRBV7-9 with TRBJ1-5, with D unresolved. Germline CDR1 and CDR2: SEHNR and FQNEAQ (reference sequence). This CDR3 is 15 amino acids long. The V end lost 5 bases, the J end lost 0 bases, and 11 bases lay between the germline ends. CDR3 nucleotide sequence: TGTGCCAGCAGCCCCGAGGGCAGTAGCAATCAGCCCCAGCATTTT. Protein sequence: CASSPEGSSNQPQHF.

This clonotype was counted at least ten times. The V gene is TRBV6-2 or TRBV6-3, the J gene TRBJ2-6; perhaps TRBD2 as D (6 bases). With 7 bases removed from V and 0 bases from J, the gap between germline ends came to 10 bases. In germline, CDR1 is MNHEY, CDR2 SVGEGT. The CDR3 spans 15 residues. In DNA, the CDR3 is TGTGCCAGCATCGGGGGAAACTCTGGGGCCAACGTCCTGACTTTC. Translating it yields CASIGGNSGANVLTF.

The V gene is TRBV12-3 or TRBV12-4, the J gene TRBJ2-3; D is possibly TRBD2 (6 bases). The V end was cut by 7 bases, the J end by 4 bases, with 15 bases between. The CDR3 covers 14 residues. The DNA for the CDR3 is TGTGCCAGCACCCCGACTAGTGGCGCAGATACGCAGTATTTT. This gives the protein CASTPTSGADTQYF.

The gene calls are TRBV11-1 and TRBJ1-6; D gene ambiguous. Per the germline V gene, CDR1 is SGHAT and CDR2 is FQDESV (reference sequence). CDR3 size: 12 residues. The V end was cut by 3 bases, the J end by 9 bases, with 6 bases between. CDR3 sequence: CASSLDGSPLHF. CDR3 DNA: TGTGCCAGCAGCTTGGATGGTTCACCCCTCCACTTT.

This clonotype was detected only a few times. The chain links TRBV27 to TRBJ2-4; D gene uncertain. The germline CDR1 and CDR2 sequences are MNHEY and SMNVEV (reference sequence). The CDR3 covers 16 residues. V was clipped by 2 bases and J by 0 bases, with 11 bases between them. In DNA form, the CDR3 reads TGTGCCAGCAGTTTAATTGGAGAACTAGCCAAAAACATTCAGTACTTC. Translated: CASSLIGELAKNIQYF.

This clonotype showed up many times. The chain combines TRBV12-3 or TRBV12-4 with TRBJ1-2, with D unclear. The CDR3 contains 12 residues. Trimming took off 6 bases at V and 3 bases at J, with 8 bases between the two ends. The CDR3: CASSRNDYGYTF. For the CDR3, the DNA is TGTGCCAGCAGCCGGAATGACTATGGCTACACCTTC.

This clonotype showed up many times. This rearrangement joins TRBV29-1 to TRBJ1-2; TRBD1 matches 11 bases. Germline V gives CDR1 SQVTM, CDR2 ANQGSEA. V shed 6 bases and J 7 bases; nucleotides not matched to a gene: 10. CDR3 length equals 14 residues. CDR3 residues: CSVSPWTGGIGYTF. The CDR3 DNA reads TGCAGCGTCTCGCCCTGGACAGGGGGCATTGGCTACACCTTC.

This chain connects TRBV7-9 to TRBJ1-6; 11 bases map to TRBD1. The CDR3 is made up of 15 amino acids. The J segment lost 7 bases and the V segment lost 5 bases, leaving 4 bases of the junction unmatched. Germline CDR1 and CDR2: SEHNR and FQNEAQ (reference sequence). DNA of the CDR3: TGTGCCAGCAGCCCAGGACAGGGGGCAAATTCACCCCTCCACTTT. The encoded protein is CASSPGQGANSPLHF.

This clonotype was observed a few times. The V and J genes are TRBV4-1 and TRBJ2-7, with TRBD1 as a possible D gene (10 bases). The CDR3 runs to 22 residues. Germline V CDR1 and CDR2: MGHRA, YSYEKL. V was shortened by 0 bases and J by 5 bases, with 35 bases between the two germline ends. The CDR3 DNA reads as TGCGCCAGCAGCCAAGATCTGGCTGGGGACAGGGGTGGAGTAGCGGGAGACCACGAGCAGTACTTC. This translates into CASSQDLAGDRGGVAGDHEQYF.

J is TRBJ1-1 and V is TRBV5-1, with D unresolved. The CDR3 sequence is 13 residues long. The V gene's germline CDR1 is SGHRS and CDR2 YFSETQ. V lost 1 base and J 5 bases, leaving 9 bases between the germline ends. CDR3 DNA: TGCGCCAGCAGCTTGCGGGAGGCGACTGAAGCTTTCTTT. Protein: CASSLREATEAFF.

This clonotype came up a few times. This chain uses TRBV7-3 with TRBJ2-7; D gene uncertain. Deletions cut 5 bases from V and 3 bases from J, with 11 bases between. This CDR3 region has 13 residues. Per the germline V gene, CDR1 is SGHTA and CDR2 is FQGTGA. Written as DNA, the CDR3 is TGTGCCAGCAGCGCTCGCCCGGACTACGAGCAGTACTTC. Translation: CASSARPDYEQYF.

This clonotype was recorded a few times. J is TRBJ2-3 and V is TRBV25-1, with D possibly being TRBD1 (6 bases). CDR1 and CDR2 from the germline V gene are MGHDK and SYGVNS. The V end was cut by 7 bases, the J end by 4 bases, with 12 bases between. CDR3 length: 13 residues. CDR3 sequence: CASMGQGSDTQYF. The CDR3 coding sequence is TGTGCCAGCATGGGGCAGGGGTCAGATACGCAGTATTTT.

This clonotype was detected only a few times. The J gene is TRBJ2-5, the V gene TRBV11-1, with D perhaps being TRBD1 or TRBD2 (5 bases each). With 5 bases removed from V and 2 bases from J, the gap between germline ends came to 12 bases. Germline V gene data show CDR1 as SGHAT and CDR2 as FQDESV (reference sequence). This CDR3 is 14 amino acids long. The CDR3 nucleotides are TGTGCCAGCAGCCCCCGGGGCCGACAAGAGACCCAGTACTTC. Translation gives CASSPRGRQETQYF.

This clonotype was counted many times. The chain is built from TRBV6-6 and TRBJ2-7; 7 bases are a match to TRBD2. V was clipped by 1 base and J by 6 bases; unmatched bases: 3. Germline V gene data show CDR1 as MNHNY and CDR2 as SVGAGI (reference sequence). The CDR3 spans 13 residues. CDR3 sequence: CASSYWGGREQYF. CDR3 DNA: TGTGCCAGCAGTTACTGGGGGGGTCGCGAGCAGTACTTC.

The chain's CDR3 is CASSLEGTGGYNEQFF. The CDR3 region has the DNA TGTGCCAGCAGCTTAGAAGGGACAGGGGGCTACAATGAGCAGTTCTTC. This sequence joins TRBV7-9 and TRBJ2-1, with 11 bases that match TRBD1. The CDR3 contains 16 residues. The germline gives CDR1 SEHNR, CDR2 FQNEAQ (reference sequence). V lost 1 base to trimming and J lost 3 bases; unmatched junction nucleotides: 2. Using reference TRBV7-9 and TRBJ2-1 for the parts outside the CDR3, the full variable domain is DTGVSQNPRHKITKRGQNVTFRCDPISEHNRLYWYRQTLGQGPEFLTYFQNEAQLEKSRLLSDRFSAERPKGSFSTLEIQRTEQGDSAMYLCASSLEGTGGYNEQFFGPGTRLTVL.

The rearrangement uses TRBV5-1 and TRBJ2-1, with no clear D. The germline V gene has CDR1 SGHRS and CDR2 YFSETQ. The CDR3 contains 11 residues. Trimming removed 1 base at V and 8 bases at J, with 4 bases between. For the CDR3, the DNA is TGCGCCAGCAGCTTGCAGTATGAGCAGTTCTTC. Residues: CASSLQYEQFF.

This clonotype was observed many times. This CDR3 is CASSFDARLVYF. The DNA for the CDR3 is TGTGCCAGCAGTTTCGATGCCCGACTAGTGTACTTC. The V gene is TRBV27, the J gene TRBJ2-7, with D perhaps matching TRBD2 (6 bases). This CDR3 spans 12 amino acids. Between the trimmed V and J ends, which lost 3 bases and 12 bases, there was a span of 15 bases. Germline values: CDR1 MNHEY, CDR2 SMNVEV (reference sequence).

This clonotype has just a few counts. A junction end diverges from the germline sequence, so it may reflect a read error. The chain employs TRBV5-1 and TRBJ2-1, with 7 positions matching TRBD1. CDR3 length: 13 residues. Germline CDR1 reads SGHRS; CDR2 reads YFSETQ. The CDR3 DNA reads TGCGCCAGCAGCTTGGCCGGTAGACAGGGTAGGCTCTTC. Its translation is CASSLAGRQGRLF. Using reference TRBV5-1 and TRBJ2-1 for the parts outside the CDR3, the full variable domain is KAGVTQTPRYLIKTRGQQVTLSCSPISGHRSVSWYQQTPGQGLQFLFEYFSETQRNKGNFPGRFSGRQFSNSRSEMNVSTLELGDSALYLCASSLAGRQGRLFGPGTRLTVL.

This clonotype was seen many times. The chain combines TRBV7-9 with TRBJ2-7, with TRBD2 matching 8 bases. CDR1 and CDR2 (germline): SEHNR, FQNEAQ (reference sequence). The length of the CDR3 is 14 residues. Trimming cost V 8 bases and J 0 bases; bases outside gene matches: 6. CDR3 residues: CASELLAVSYEQYF. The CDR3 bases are TGTGCCAGCGAACTACTAGCGGTCTCCTACGAGCAGTACTTC.

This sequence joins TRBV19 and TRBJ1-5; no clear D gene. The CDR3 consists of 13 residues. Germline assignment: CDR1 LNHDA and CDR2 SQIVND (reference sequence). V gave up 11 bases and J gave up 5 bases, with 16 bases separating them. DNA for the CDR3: TGTGCCTGCGCCTCAACGGAGTATCAGCCCCAGCATTTT. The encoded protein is CACASTEYQPQHF.

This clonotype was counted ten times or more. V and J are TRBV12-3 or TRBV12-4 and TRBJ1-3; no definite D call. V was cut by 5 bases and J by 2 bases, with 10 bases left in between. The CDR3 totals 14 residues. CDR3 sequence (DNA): TGTGCCAGCAGTACAAACGCCGCTGGAAACACCATATATTTT. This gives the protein CASSTNAAGNTIYF.

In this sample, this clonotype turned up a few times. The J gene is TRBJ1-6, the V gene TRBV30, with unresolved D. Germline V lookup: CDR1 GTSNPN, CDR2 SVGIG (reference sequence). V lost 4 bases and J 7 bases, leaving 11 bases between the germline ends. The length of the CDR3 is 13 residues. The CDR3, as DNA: TGTGCCTGGATGATCGGTAGAAATTCACCCCTCCACTTT. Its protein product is CAWMIGRNSPLHF.

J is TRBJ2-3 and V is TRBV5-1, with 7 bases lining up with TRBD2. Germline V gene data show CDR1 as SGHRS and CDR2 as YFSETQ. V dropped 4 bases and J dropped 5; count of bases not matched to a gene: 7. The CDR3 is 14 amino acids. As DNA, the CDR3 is TGCGCCAGCAGCCTGGACTGGGGGGGAGATACGCAGTATTTT. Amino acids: CASSLDWGGDTQYF.